Listed below are T cell receptor beta chains from one sample, sequenced in a study of control samples from healthy donors and cancer patients. Libraries were prepared by immunoSEQ multiplex PCR; TCRdb keeps only in-frame clonotypes and omits some of them. The sample records 45,000 to 60,000 clones, around 94% being singletons. The sequenced sample was blood. These receptors were obtained from a man aged 25 to 40 in good health. Each CDR3 is given with its conserved first and last residue. Each record gives: CDR3 length, D gene, V gene, clone size, J gene, CDR3 DNA, CDR3 protein. The D gene is left open where the match is weak. Some rows mark clone size as missing; the rest say once, few, many or name a class of expanded clone.

>15|-|TRBV5-1|-|TRBJ2-1
TGCGCCAGCAGCCCCTCCCGGACCAGCGGAGATGAGCAGTTCTTC
CASSPSRTSGDEQFF
>14|TRBD1|TRBV5-1|-|TRBJ2-5
TGCGCCAGCAGCTTGGAAGGGGGCGTCGAGACCCAGTACTTC
CASSLEGGVETQYF
>12|-|TRBV30|-|TRBJ1-2
TGTGCCTGGAGACGTCCTCCCTATGGCTACACCTTC
CAWRRPPYGYTF
>14|-|TRBV30|-|TRBJ1-6
TGTGCCTGGAGCCGGGAATCCTATAATTCACCCCTCCACTTT
CAWSRESYNSPLHF
>18|-|TRBV10-1|-|TRBJ1-1
TGCGCCAGCAGTGGACTTCCTATCGGGGGATTGATGAACACTGAAGCTTTCTTT
CASSGLPIGGLMNTEAFF
>14|-|TRBV7-8|-|TRBJ1-4
TGTGCCAGCAGCTTACGTGGGGGCGGTGGAAAACTGTTTTTT
CASSLRGGGGKLFF
>13|-|TRBV2|-|TRBJ1-2
TGTGCCACACACGCGGGAGGTCTCTATGGCTACACCTTC
CATHAGGLYGYTF
>14|-|TRBV19|-|TRBJ1-5
TGTGCCAGTAGTATAGATGGGGTCGGGCAGCCCCAGCATTTT
CASSIDGVGQPQHF
>12|-|TRBV3-1/TRBV3-2|-|TRBJ2-7
TGTGCCAGCAGCCAAGTTCCCTACGAGCAGTACTTC
CASSQVPYEQYF
>14|-|TRBV19|-|TRBJ2-7
TGTGCCAGTAGTATTCAGGGCACAGCCTACGAGCAGTACTTC
CASSIQGTAYEQYF
>14|-|TRBV7-2|-|TRBJ1-5
TGTGCCAGCAGCTTAGAATTTCCTAGGCAGCCCCAGCATTTT
CASSLEFPRQPQHF
>13|-|TRBV7-2|-|TRBJ2-7
TGTGCCAGCAGCCCCCGGGACCTCTACGAGCAGTACTTC
CASSPRDLYEQYF
>17|-|TRBV6-1|-|TRBJ2-7
TGTGCCAGCAGTGAAGCGCTTTCAGGAGGGCTAACCTACGAGCAGTACTTC
CASSEALSGGLTYEQYF
>14|TRBD1|TRBV12-5|-|TRBJ2-2
TGTGCTAGTGGACTACAGGGGGCTGCCGGGGAGCTGTTTTTT
CASGLQGAAGELFF
>16|-|TRBV18|-|TRBJ1-1
TGTGCCAGCTCACCGGCGACGGTAGCCATGAACACTGAAGCTTTCTTT
CASSPATVAMNTEAFF
>16|TRBD2|TRBV29-1|-|TRBJ2-1
TGCAGCGTTGAACCGGCGGGGGGGAGGGCCTCCAACGAGCAGTTCTTC
CSVEPAGGRASNEQFF
>13|-|TRBV9|-|TRBJ2-7
TGTGCCAGCAGCGTGGGGAACGAGGGGGAGCAGTACTTC
CASSVGNEGEQYF
>16|TRBD2|TRBV5-1|-|TRBJ2-5
TGCGCCAGCAGTTCGTCTAGCGGGAGGGCAAGAGAGACCCAGTACTTC
CASSSSSGRARETQYF
>13|-|TRBV3-1/TRBV3-2|-|TRBJ1-1
TGTGCCAGCAGCCAAGTGGGCCACTCCCCGGCTTTCTTT
CASSQVGHSPAFF
>16|TRBD1|TRBV7-2|-|TRBJ2-7
TGTGCCAGCAGCGCCCTGGGGACAGGGGACTCCTACGAGCAGTACTTC
CASSALGTGDSYEQYF
>14|-|TRBV11-1|-|TRBJ1-1
TGTGCCAGCAGTCCGGGACCGATGAACACTGAAGCTTTCTTT
CASSPGPMNTEAFF
>17|TRBD2|TRBV10-3|-|TRBJ2-3
TGTGCCATCAGTGAATGGGCTAGCGGGGGGGCGGCGGATACGCAGTATTTT
CAISEWASGGAADTQYF
>15|-|TRBV27|-|TRBJ1-5
TGTGCCAGCGCTGAGGGAGGGAGAAGCAATCAGCCCCAGCATTTT
CASAEGGRSNQPQHF
>14|-|TRBV15|-|TRBJ1-4
TGTGCCACCAGCAGAGCGGGGCGGAATGAAAAACTGTTTTTT
CATSRAGRNEKLFF
>18|TRBD1|TRBV7-2|-|TRBJ1-1
TGTGCCAGCAGCTCCGCCCCTCGACAGGGGGGAACTGGCACTGAAGCTTTCTTT
CASSSAPRQGGTGTEAFF
>16|TRBD1|TRBV9|-|TRBJ1-6
TGTGCCAGCAGCGTAGACCCAGGGGGTCGTGGATCACCCCTCCACTTT
CASSVDPGGRGSPLHF
>15|-|TRBV6-5|-|TRBJ2-1
TGTGCCAGCAGTTACATAGGGTCGTCCTACAATGAGCAGTTCTTC
CASSYIGSSYNEQFF
>15|-|TRBV7-9|-|TRBJ2-1
TGTGCCAGCAGCTTGTACGAGCGTGGGGGTGATCAGCAGTTCTTC
CASSLYERGGDQQFF
>16|TRBD1|TRBV7-9|-|TRBJ1-1
TGTGCCAGCAGCATAAGGGTGACAGGGACCAACACTGAAGCTTTCTTT
CASSIRVTGTNTEAFF
>11|-|TRBV12-3/TRBV12-4|once|TRBJ1-1
TGTGCCAGCAGTCACAGGACTGAAGCTTTCTTT
CASSHRTEAFF
>12|-|TRBV28|-|TRBJ1-1
TGTGCCAGCAGTTTAGAGCGTCTAGAAGCTTTCTTT
CASSLERLEAFF
>15|TRBD2|TRBV18|-|TRBJ2-7
TGTGCCAGCTCACGGGGGACTAGCGGGGGTCGGGAGCAGTACTTC
CASSRGTSGGREQYF
>15|-|TRBV6-5|-|TRBJ2-7
TGTGCCAGCAGTTATGGCCCAGGGAATCTCAACGAGCAGTACTTC
CASSYGPGNLNEQYF
>16|-|TRBV6-6|-|TRBJ1-3
TGTGCCAGCAGCCTGGGGGGCCGTCCCTCTGGAAACACCATATATTTT
CASSLGGRPSGNTIYF
>15|TRBD2|TRBV9|-|TRBJ2-1
TGTGCCAGCAGCGTAGCCGGGGGGGCAGACAATGAGCAGTTCTTC
CASSVAGGADNEQFF
>17|TRBD1|TRBV9|-|TRBJ1-6
TGTGCCAGCAGCCCCCTCTCGGGGACAGGGCCTTCCTCACCCCTCCACTTT
CASSPLSGTGPSSPLHF
>12|-|TRBV5-6|-|TRBJ2-1
TGTGCCAGCAGCTTGGCACGGACTGAGCAGTTCTTC
CASSLARTEQFF
>13|-|TRBV10-2|once|TRBJ1-1
TGCGCCAGCAGTGGGGCCATCGGAGTGGAAGCTTTCTTT
CASSGAIGVEAFF
>19|-|TRBV7-6|-|TRBJ1-4
TGTGCCAGCAGCCACCGGGACAAAGTGTATCCCGCAACTAATGAAAAACTGTTTTTT
CASSHRDKVYPATNEKLFF
>15|-|TRBV7-7|-|TRBJ2-3
TGTGCCAGCAGCCCCGGCGACTACGGCACAGATACGCAGTATTTT
CASSPGDYGTDTQYF
>14|-|TRBV28|-|TRBJ1-5
TGTGCCAGCCACCATGGGGTCCCCAATCAGCCCCAGCATTTT
CASHHGVPNQPQHF
>18|TRBD2|TRBV7-8|-|TRBJ2-7
TGTGCCAGCAGCTTAGACTCCGGGGGACTAGCGGGAGTTCACGAGCAGTACTTC
CASSLDSGGLAGVHEQYF
>15|TRBD1|TRBV7-2|-|TRBJ1-4
TGTGCCAGCAGCTTTCAGGGGGCGAGAGGAGAAAAACTGTTTTTT
CASSFQGARGEKLFF
>14|-|TRBV6-1|-|TRBJ1-2
TGTGCCAGCAGTGAAGCCGGGATCTACTATGGCTACACCTTC
CASSEAGIYYGYTF
>11|-|TRBV29-1|-|TRBJ2-1
TGCAGCGTTGAAGATCGGAGGGAGCAGTTCTTC
CSVEDRREQFF
>12|-|TRBV3-1/TRBV3-2|-|TRBJ1-4
TGTGCCAGCGGGGGGACGCGGGAAAAACTGTTTTTT
CASGGTREKLFF
>15|-|TRBV5-1|-|TRBJ2-1
TGCGCCAGCTCGGCGGACGGAAGCTCCTACAATGAGCAGTTCTTC
CASSADGSSYNEQFF
>16|-|TRBV27|-|TRBJ1-5
TGTGCCAGCAGTTCCCTCTCGGGGGTCTACAATCAGCCCCAGCATTTT
CASSSLSGVYNQPQHF
>14|-|TRBV5-1|-|TRBJ1-4
TGCGCCAGCAGCCCCCAGGGAAACAGTGGAAAACTGTTTTTT
CASSPQGNSGKLFF
>14|TRBD1|TRBV7-2|-|TRBJ1-3
TGTGCCAGCAGTCCACAGGGGGCCGGGGACACCATATATTTT
CASSPQGAGDTIYF
>12|-|TRBV28|-|TRBJ1-1
TGCGCCAGCAGTTTAGGGAGCACTGAAGCTTTCTTT
CASSLGSTEAFF
>12|-|TRBV24-1|-|TRBJ2-7
TGTGCCTCGAGGGAGGGGACATACGAGCAGTACTTC
CASREGTYEQYF
>13|TRBD2|TRBV19|few|TRBJ2-3
TGTGCCAGCCGGACTAGCGGTACAGATACGCAGTATTTT
CASRTSGTDTQYF
>14|-|TRBV4-3|once|TRBJ2-2
TGCGCCAGCAGCAGAGACCGGAACACCGGGGAGCTGTTTTTT
CASSRDRNTGELFF
>16|TRBD2|TRBV27|-|TRBJ2-7
TGTGCCAGCAGTTTATCGATCGGATTGGGGGGGAGTGTGCAGTACTTC
CASSLSIGLGGSVQYF
>13|-|TRBV7-9|-|TRBJ2-7
TGTGCCAGCAGCTTCAGGACACCGTCCGAGCAGTACTTC
CASSFRTPSEQYF